Following are 14 T cell receptor beta chains from one sample sequenced in a study of blood T cell repertoires in COVID-19. The assay was immunoSEQ multiplex PCR, and TCRdb's table has in-frame clones only and misses some. This sample has approximately 170,000 clones, with roughly four fifths found just once. Sequencing was carried out using peripheral blood. The receptors originated from a man in his fifties or sixties with active or convalescent COVID-19.

The chain carries TRBV24-1 and TRBJ2-5, with a tentative D call TRBD2 (5 bases). This CDR3 is 11 amino acids long. V shed 3 bases and J shed 7 bases, with 5 bases lying between them. The germline CDR1 and CDR2 sequences are KGHDR and SFDVKD. CDR3 in amino acids: CATSDGGTQYF. The CDR3 region has the DNA TGTGCCACCAGTGATGGAGGGACCCAGTACTTC.

This chain joins TRBV5-8 and TRBJ2-1, with D possibly matching TRBD1 (6 bases). CDR3 length equals 14 residues. The ends were cut back, 2 bases at V and 8 bases at J, with 14 bases in the middle. Germline assignment: CDR1 SGHTS and CDR2 YDEGEE. The CDR3 loop is CASSFLAGEYEQFF. CDR3 DNA: TGTGCCAGCAGCTTTTTGGCAGGGGAGTATGAGCAGTTCTTC.

The chain has TRBV2 and TRBJ1-4; D gene unclear. Trimming cost V 7 bases and J 7 bases, with 13 bases left between them. Germline values: CDR1 SNHLY, CDR2 FYNNEI. The CDR3 spans 13 residues. CDR3 sequence: CASTSLPGEKLFF. CDR3 DNA: TGTGCCAGCACATCCCTCCCGGGTGAAAAACTGTTTTTT.

The chain links TRBV27 to TRBJ2-1, with D unclear. CDR3 length: 16 amino acids. Germline-derived CDR1 and CDR2 are MNHEY and SMNVEV (reference sequence). V dropped 2 bases and J dropped 2 bases, with 13 bases sitting between them. The CDR3 loop reads CASSLTQAVTYNEQFF. The DNA for the CDR3 is TGTGCCAGCAGTTTAACGCAGGCCGTAACCTACAATGAGCAGTTCTTC.

The chain couples TRBV24-1 to TRBJ2-3; TRBD2 aligns across 7 bases. This CDR3 comprises 15 residues. The germline gives CDR1 KGHDR, CDR2 SFDVKD. V was clipped by 7 bases and J by 2 bases; unmatched bases: 8. The CDR3 here is CATRNSAGPTDTQYF. CDR3 nucleotides: TGTGCCACCAGAAACTCAGCGGGACCCACAGATACGCAGTATTTT.

This clone was counted a few times. The chain couples TRBV5-4 to TRBJ1-5; unclear D gene. The CDR3 length is 15 residues. CDR1 and CDR2 (germline): SGHNT, YYREEE (reference sequence). V dropped 1 base and J dropped 1 base, with 9 bases sitting between them. The CDR3 sequence: CASSLSGSSNQPQHF. For the CDR3, the DNA is TGTGCCAGCAGCTTGTCGGGGTCGAGCAATCAGCCCCAGCATTTT.

The CDR3 DNA reads as TGCGCCAGCAGCGTCACTAGCGGGAGCCCCACCGGGGAGCTGTTTTTT. Protein sequence: CASSVTSGSPTGELFF. The V and J genes are TRBV5-1 and TRBJ2-2; the match to TRBD2 covers 11 bases. Germline CDR1 reads SGHRS; CDR2 reads YFSETQ. This CDR3 comprises 16 residues. With 4 bases clipped from V and 4 bases from J, the junction kept 6 bases outside the gene matches.

CDR3 nucleotide sequence: TGTGCCATCAGCGCAGGGGGTTTAGCCAAAAACATTCAGTACTTC. This sequence encodes CAISAGGLAKNIQYF. V and J are TRBV10-3 and TRBJ2-4; 7 bases agree with TRBD1. This CDR3 region has 15 residues. Germline trimming cut 6 bases from V and 0 bases from J; bases unmatched to any gene: 5. Germline V gene lookup returns CDR1 ENHRY and CDR2 SYGVKD.

This rearrangement joins TRBV7-2 to TRBJ2-5; TRBD2 matches at 13 bases. The CDR3 is 15 amino acids. V trimming: 5 bases; J trimming: 4 bases; junction bases outside the gene matches: 4. Germline CDR1 and CDR2: SGHTA and FQGNSA. CDR3 DNA: TGTGCCAGCAGCCCTAGACTAGCGGGAGGAGAGACCCAGTACTTC. Protein: CASSPRLAGGETQYF.

This clone was observed a single time. V and J are TRBV9 and TRBJ2-3; no definite D call. Per germline, CDR1 SGDLS and CDR2 YYNGEE. The V end lost 0 bases, the J end lost 4 bases, and 6 bases lay between the germline ends. This CDR3 spans 13 amino acids. CDR3 bases: TGTGCCAGCAGCGTAGGCACAGCAGATACGCAGTATTTT. This codes for CASSVGTADTQYF. The complete variable domain, with remaining parts taken from reference TRBV9 and TRBJ2-3, reads DSGVTQTPKHLITATGQRVTLRCSPRSGDLSVYWYQQSLDQGLQFLIQYYNGEERAKGNILERFSAQQFPDLHSELNLSSLELGDSALYFCASSVGTADTQYFGPGTRLTVL.

Comments on this clone: An end of the junction does not agree with germline; a read error may underlie this. This rearrangement joins TRBV3-1 (or the pseudogene TRBV3-2) to TRBJ2-7; 8 positions match TRBD2. Germline CDR1 is LGHDT and CDR2 is YNNKEL (reference sequence). The CDR3 extends over 13 amino acids. The CDR3 loop is CASSQGGSGLGFF. For the CDR3, the DNA is TGTGCCAGCAGCCAAGGGGGGTCGGGACTAGGGTTCTTC.

CDR3 loop: CASSSGTVGELFF. The CDR3 DNA is TGTGCCAGCAGCTCCGGGACAGTCGGGGAGCTGTTTTTT. This rearrangement joins TRBV11-2 to TRBJ2-2; 7 bases map to TRBD1. With 4 bases clipped from V and 7 bases from J, the junction kept 3 bases outside the gene matches. The CDR3 is 13 amino acids. Germline V gene sequence: CDR1 SGHAT, CDR2 FQNNGV. The full variable domain, completed using reference TRBV11-2 and TRBJ2-2, is EAGVAQSPRYKIIEKRQSVAFWCNPISGHATLYWYQQILGQGPKLLIQFQNNGVVDDSQLPKDRFSAERLKGVDSTLKIQPAKLEDSAVYLCASSSGTVGELFFGEGSRLTVL.

The rearrangement links TRBV18 to TRBJ2-3; tentative D call: TRBD2 (5 bases). CDR1 is KGHSH, CDR2 LQKENI, per germline. The V end was cut by 3 bases, the J end by 4 bases, with 14 bases between. This CDR3 spans 15 amino acids. For the CDR3, the DNA is TGTGCCAGCTCACCGGAGGTAGCAGGCTCAGATACGCAGTATTTT. Translation: CASSPEVAGSDTQYF.

V and J are TRBV24-1 and TRBJ2-3; 10 nucleotides line up with TRBD1. This CDR3 has 18 residues. Germline CDR1 and CDR2: KGHDR and SFDVKD. V dropped 5 bases and J dropped 6; count of bases not matched to a gene: 16. The CDR3 DNA reads TGTGCCACCAGTGTCCAAATGGGGACAGGGGAAGGGCTGGATACGCAGTATTTT. Translation gives CATSVQMGTGEGLDTQYF.